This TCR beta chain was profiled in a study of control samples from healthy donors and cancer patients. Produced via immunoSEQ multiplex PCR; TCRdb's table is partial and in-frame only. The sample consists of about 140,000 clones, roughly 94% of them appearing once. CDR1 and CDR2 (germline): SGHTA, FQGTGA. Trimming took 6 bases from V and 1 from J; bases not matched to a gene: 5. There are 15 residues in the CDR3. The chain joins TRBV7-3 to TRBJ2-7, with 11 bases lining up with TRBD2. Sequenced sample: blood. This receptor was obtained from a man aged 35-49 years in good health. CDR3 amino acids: CASSLSGGASYEQYF. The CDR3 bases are TGTGCCAGCAGTCTTAGCGGGGGGGCTTCCTACGAGCAGTACTTC.